This T cell receptor beta chain emerged from a study of blood T cell repertoires in COVID-19. Overall study: Sites in the United States, Italy and Spain provided acute and convalescent COVID-19 samples.

In the study's own analysis: Reference gene primer amplification yielded estimated nucleated cell counts. The table came from immunoSEQ multiplex PCR; TCRdb's copy has only in-frame clones and leaves some out. Clone size and V and J calls were adopted from that table, with D and trimming inferred from the DNA. The data hold 150,000 or so clones, with 70% to 85% observed a single time. Between the trimmed V and J ends, which lost 4 bases and 9 bases, there was a span of 9 bases. In germline, CDR1 is KGHDR, CDR2 SFDVKD. The CDR3 loop spans 12 amino acids. Sample: peripheral blood. This chain uses TRBV24-1 with TRBJ2-4, with D possibly being TRBD2 (5 bases). This TCR was recovered from a woman aged 40-49 years with COVID-19, enrolled during active disease. In DNA, the CDR3 is TGTGCCACCAGTGAACCAGAGGGCATTCAGTACTTC. Translating gives CATSEPEGIQYF.